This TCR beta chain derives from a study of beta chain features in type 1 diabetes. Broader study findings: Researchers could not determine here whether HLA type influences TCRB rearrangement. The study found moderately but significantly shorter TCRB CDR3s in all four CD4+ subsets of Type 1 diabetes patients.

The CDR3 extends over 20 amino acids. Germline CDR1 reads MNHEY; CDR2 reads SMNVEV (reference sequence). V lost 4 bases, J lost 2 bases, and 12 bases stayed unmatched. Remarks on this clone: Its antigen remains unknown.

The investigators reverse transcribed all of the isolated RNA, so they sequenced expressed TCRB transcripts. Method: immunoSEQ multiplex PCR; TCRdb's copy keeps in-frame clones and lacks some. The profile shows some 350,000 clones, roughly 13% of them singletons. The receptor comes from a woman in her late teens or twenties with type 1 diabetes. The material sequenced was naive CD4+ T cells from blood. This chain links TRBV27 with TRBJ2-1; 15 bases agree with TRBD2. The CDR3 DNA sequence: TGTGCCAGCAGTTCCTTGAAAGGGACTAGCGGGAGGACGACCTACAATGAGCAGTTCTTC. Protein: CASSSLKGTSGRTTYNEQFF.